This T cell receptor (beta chain) was obtained from a study of cytomegalovirus exposure and HLA in healthy donors. For the study at large: Drawn from HLA-typed donors, tens of millions of unique TCRs were held in an early data release. The study, taken as a whole, reports: Excluded were some V segments that proved indistinguishable, including TRBV6-2 and TRBV6-3. Analyzed later, association rates of TCRs varied across HLA loci, with DRB1 most and HLA-C fewest. Versus the approximately 720-donor mean, an Asian-associated ancestry cluster reportedly showed fewer N-insertions in a later analysis.

13 Jbeta primers and 60 Vbeta primers were used for the PCR. Measured with immunoSEQ multiplex PCR; TCRdb has only the in-frame clones, and not every one. This table has 110,000 to 150,000 clones, roughly 10% appearing once. On this clone: Its antigen is not known.

The CDR3 contains 15 residues. Germline V gives CDR1 MNHNS, CDR2 SASEGT. The junction had 7 bases not matched to a gene; V was cut back by 6 bases and J by 2 bases. The chain carries TRBV6-1 and TRBJ2-7; 10 nucleotides agree with TRBD2. The source of this sequence is a man aged 45-65 years in good health and CMV-seronegative. Sequenced sample: PBMCs. CDR3 protein: CASSANSGRTYEQYF. The CDR3 region has the DNA TGTGCCAGCAGCGCGAATAGCGGGAGGACCTACGAGCAGTACTTC.